This T cell receptor (beta chain) was obtained from a study of blood T cell repertoires in COVID-19. Whole-study context: The study drew acute and convalescent COVID-19 samples from the United States, Italy and Spain. Sample material is recorded as cDNA or gDNA derived from T cells, B-cell-depleted T cells, or PBMCs.

This clone was found a few times. Only in-frame clones appear in the TCRdb table, and some are missing; sequencing was by immunoSEQ multiplex PCR. The sample records just under 60,000 clones, around four fifths being singletons. Deletions cut 5 bases from V and 1 base from J, with 8 bases between. Germline CDR1 reads KGHSH; CDR2 reads LQKENI. This CDR3 contains 13 residues. Specimen: peripheral blood. V and J are TRBV18 and TRBJ1-1; tentatively, D is TRBD1 (5 bases). The receptor was derived from an elderly man with acute or convalescent COVID-19. CDR3 sequence (DNA): TGTGCCAGCTCAACCGGACAGAACACTGAAGCTTTCTTT. This encodes CASSTGQNTEAFF.